This TCR beta chain was documented in a study of shared clonotypes between healthy human individuals. This CDR3 region has 14 residues. Germline lookup yields CDR1 GTSNPN and CDR2 SVGIG (reference sequence). V gave up 6 bases and J gave up 3 bases; unmatched junction bases: 8. In the case of this clone: What it binds is not known.

Libraries were prepared by immunoSEQ multiplex PCR; TCRdb keeps only in-frame clonotypes and omits some of them. Of roughly 640,000 clones listed, approximately 74% are singletons. General study findings and limits: Clonotype sharing across donors was expected to vary with sequencing depth.

Sequencing was performed on memory CD4+ T cells sorted from blood. Documented subset: CD45RA-negative fraction. This chain links TRBV30 with TRBJ2-1, with TRBD2 matching 7 bases. This receptor was identified in a woman in her 30s in good health. CDR3 DNA sequence: TGTGCCTGCCGCGGGACTACCCTCTACAATGAGCAGTTCTTC. The encoded protein is CACRGTTLYNEQFF.